These 26 T cell receptor beta chains share one sample of origin, sequenced in a study of neurological immune-mediated disorders. TCRdb ran MiXCR on the 5' RACE reads and lists one entry per CDR3 protein. The table records around 25,000 distinct CDR3 sequences, roughly 21% of them present only once. Source material: PBMCs. These receptors originate from a woman aged 55-70 years in good health.

Turning to this clonotype: A much larger clone differs by one base, so this may be a read error. The gene calls are TRBV19 and TRBJ2-5; the D is unclear. The CDR3 totals 14 residues. V was trimmed by 7 bases and J by 0 bases, leaving 12 bases between them. Germline loops: CDR1 LNHDA, CDR2 SQIVND (reference sequence). The CDR3 loop reads CASTIGRYQETQYF. Written as DNA, the CDR3 is TGTGCCAGTACTATCGGTCGGTACCAAGAGACCCAGTACTTC.

This clonotype was observed many times. The chain is built from TRBV6-5 and TRBJ2-1; TRBD1 agrees at 7 bases. The CDR3 contains 12 residues. The trim removed 4 bases at V and 14 bases at J, leaving 8 bases unmatched. Germline-derived CDR1 and CDR2 are MNHEY and SVGAGI. DNA for the CDR3: TGTGCCAGCAGTTTCCGGCAGGGGGTAAAGTTCTTC. Translated, it gives CASSFRQGVKFF.

This clonotype was seen repeatedly, ten times or more. The rearrangement uses TRBV5-5 and TRBJ2-7, with TRBD1 matching over 10 bases. Germline-derived CDR1 and CDR2 are SGHKS and YYEKEE (reference sequence). The CDR3 totals 15 residues. Trimming removed 2 bases from V and 3 bases from J; junction bases left unmatched: 5. As DNA, the CDR3 is TGTGCCAGCAGCTTTCCGGGACAGGGGATCTACGAGCAGTACTTC. Translation gives CASSFPGQGIYEQYF.

With respect to this clonotype: Here the CDR3 omits its conserved ending phenylalanine or tryptophan, so a read error is the likely source. The CDR3 region is CASSLYEGYNQPQHS. The CDR3 DNA reads TGTGCCAGCAGCTTATATGAGGGATACAATCAGCCCCAGCATTCT. The genes are TRBV7-8 and TRBJ1-5; D is ambiguous. Germline V lookup: CDR1 SGHVS, CDR2 FQNEAQ. The CDR3 is 15 residues long. The V and J ends lost 2 bases and 3 bases respectively, with 11 bases between them.

The CDR3 protein is CASTAPGAPRGAQYF. CDR3 in DNA: TGTGCCAGCACCGCCCCAGGAGCGCCCCGGGGGGCCCAGTACTTC. This rearrangement joins TRBV28 to TRBJ2-5, with 7 bases matching TRBD2. With 7 bases clipped from V and 9 bases from J, the junction kept 17 bases outside the gene matches. Germline V CDR1 and CDR2: MDHEN, SYDVKM. There are 15 residues in the CDR3.

About this clonotype itself: The junction shows a germline mismatch at one end, possibly a read error. The chain recombines TRBV12-3 or TRBV12-4 with TRBJ2-1; 9 positions agree with TRBD2. The CDR3 extends over 14 amino acids. The CDR3 reads CTRSWGLAENEQFF. The CDR3 DNA reads TGTACCAGAAGTTGGGGACTAGCTGAGAATGAGCAGTTCTTC.

The chain couples TRBV27 to TRBJ2-5; TRBD2 matches at 11 bases. This CDR3 region has 17 residues. V shed 5 bases and J 2 bases; nucleotides not matched to a gene: 10. CDR1 MNHEY and CDR2 SMNVEV come from the germline V gene (reference sequence). The CDR3 bases are TGTGCCAGCAGTCCCCTACCGGGACTAGCGGTACAAGAGACCCAGTACTTC. This encodes CASSPLPGLAVQETQYF.

This clonotype was observed many times. J is TRBJ2-3 and V is TRBV14; TRBD2 agrees at 9 bases. Trimming at V came to 2 bases and at J to 2 bases, leaving 8 bases not matched to a gene. In germline, CDR1 is SGHDN, CDR2 FVKESK. The CDR3 is 17 residues long. As DNA, the CDR3 is TGTGCCAGCAGCCAATTGACCAGCGGGGGGATCACAGATACGCAGTATTTT. It translates to CASSQLTSGGITDTQYF.

This clonotype was counted at least ten times. V is TRBV7-9 and J is TRBJ2-3; no clear D. The CDR3 runs to 12 residues. Germline assignment: CDR1 SEHNR and CDR2 FQNEAQ (reference sequence). V shed 5 bases and J shed 2 bases, with 5 bases lying between them. The CDR3 protein is CASSPFTDTQYF. Here the CDR3 DNA reads TGTGCCAGCAGCCCCTTCACAGATACGCAGTATTTT.

This chain uses TRBV5-6 with TRBJ2-1; weak D call: TRBD2 (5 bases). Trimming shortened V by 0 bases and J by 12 bases, and 13 bases separated the two germline ends. The CDR3 has 13 amino acids. The germline V gene has CDR1 SGHDT and CDR2 YYEEEE. In nucleotides, the CDR3 is TGTGCCAGCAGCTTGGGGGTCCAGGACTGGCAGTTCTTC. It yields the protein CASSLGVQDWQFF.

This clonotype was counted ten times or more. The rearrangement joins TRBV7-2 to TRBJ2-3, with D hard to call. Trimming stripped 2 bases from V and 5 bases from J, with 11 bases between. Germline V CDR1 and CDR2: SGHTA, FQGNSA. This CDR3 has 14 residues. Here the CDR3 DNA reads TGTGCCAGCAGCTTATACATGTACGGAGATACGCAGTATTTT. Translated, it gives CASSLYMYGDTQYF.

This clonotype was found many times. The gene calls are TRBV7-2 and TRBJ2-1; 7 bases are a match to TRBD2. The junction had 4 bases not matched to a gene; V was cut back by 5 bases and J by 0 bases. Germline CDR1 is SGHTA and CDR2 is FQGNSA. The CDR3 runs to 15 residues. Here the CDR3 reads CASSRTSASYNEQFF. The CDR3 DNA reads as TGTGCCAGCAGCCGTACTAGCGCCTCCTACAATGAGCAGTTCTTC.

This clonotype is deemed medium-sized. The CDR3 DNA reads as TGCGCCAGCAGCAGAGAACCGGGACTGACCTACGAGCAGTACTTC. Residues: CASSREPGLTYEQYF. The J gene is TRBJ2-7, the V gene TRBV5-1, with a weak D call TRBD2 (6 bases). The CDR3 length is 15 residues. The germline gives CDR1 SGHRS, CDR2 YFSETQ. Trimming took off 4 bases at V and 2 bases at J, with 16 bases between the two ends.

This clonotype showed up many times. The chain carries TRBV7-9 and TRBJ2-5; D uncertain. CDR1 is SEHNR, CDR2 FQNEAQ, per germline (reference sequence). V lost 1 base, J lost 5 bases, and 11 bases lay in between. The CDR3 is 14 amino acids. CDR3 sequence reads: CASSLVAGPETQYF. CDR3 nucleotide sequence: TGTGCCAGCAGCTTAGTGGCCGGCCCCGAGACCCAGTACTTC.

This clonotype was seen repeatedly, ten times or more. The chain carries TRBV6-4 and TRBJ2-3; D is unresolved. There are 11 residues in the CDR3. Germline V gives CDR1 MRHNA, CDR2 SNTAGT. Trimming took off 3 bases at V and 11 bases at J, with 9 bases between the two ends. CDR3 DNA: TGTGCCAGCAGTGAGGAAGGAGTGCAGTATTTT. Its translation: CASSEEGVQYF.

In this sample, this clonotype turned up many times. The chain combines TRBV2 with TRBJ2-6; a weak D match, TRBD1 (6 bases). Germline lookup yields CDR1 SNHLY and CDR2 FYNNEI. The CDR3 extends over 15 amino acids. Trimming took off 8 bases at V and 4 bases at J, with 15 bases between the two ends. The CDR3, as DNA: TGTGCCAGCGGCAGGGGTACCCCCGGGGCCAACGTCCTGACTTTC. Amino acids: CASGRGTPGANVLTF.

For this clonotype: A much bigger clone sits one base away, suggesting this may be a read error. The chain recombines TRBV30 with TRBJ1-1; D not certain. CDR1 and CDR2 from the germline V gene are GTSNPN and SVGIG (reference sequence). Trimming shortened V by 3 bases and J by 11 bases, and 16 bases separated the two germline ends. CDR3 length: 12 residues. The CDR3 region is CAWSRRTGDAFF. CDR3 bases: TGTGCCTGGAGCAGGAGGACCGGTGATGCTTTCTTT.

This clonotype was counted ten times or more. The chain carries TRBV7-2 and TRBJ1-4; D unclear. V was clipped by 5 bases and J by 7 bases, with 17 bases between them. The CDR3 is 15 amino acids. Germline-derived CDR1 and CDR2 are SGHTA and FQGNSA. The CDR3 reads CASSDRRAAREKLFF. The CDR3 nucleotides are TGTGCCAGCAGCGACCGACGGGCTGCCCGTGAAAAACTGTTTTTT. Looking up the rest from reference TRBV7-2 and TRBJ1-4 gives the full variable domain: GAGVSQSPSNKVTEKGKDVELRCDPISGHTALYWYRQSLGQGLEFLIYFQGNSAPDKSGLPSDRFSAERTGGSVSTLTIQRTQQEDSAVYLCASSDRRAAREKLFFGSGTQLSVL.

This clonotype was recorded at least ten times. The gene calls are TRBV20-1 and TRBJ2-3; TRBD2 might be the D (5 bases). Germline V gene lookup returns CDR1 DFQATT and CDR2 SNEGSKA (reference sequence). The CDR3 runs to 12 residues. V was shortened by 6 bases and J by 8 bases, with 15 bases between the two germline ends. For the CDR3, the DNA is TGCAGTGCCCCGGCCCCCGGGGTTACGCAGTATTTT. Amino acids: CSAPAPGVTQYF.

This chain uses TRBV6-1 with TRBJ1-1; D gene unclear. This CDR3 is 12 amino acids long. Germline CDR1 is MNHNS and CDR2 is SASEGT. V dropped 4 bases and J dropped 10 bases, with 13 bases sitting between them. The CDR3 DNA reads as TGTGCCAGCAGTGGGCTCCTGGGAGCAGCTTTCTTT. Protein product: CASSGLLGAAFF.

The chain recombines TRBV20-1 with TRBJ2-1; D possibly corresponds to TRBD2 (5 bases). Trimming stripped 5 bases from V and 0 bases from J, with 14 bases between. The CDR3 length is 15 residues. CDR1 is DFQATT, CDR2 SNEGSKA, per germline (reference sequence). The CDR3 here is CSARGSGSSYNEQFF. The DNA for the CDR3 is TGCAGTGCTCGCGGAAGCGGTAGCTCCTACAATGAGCAGTTCTTC.

Notes on this clonotype: One end of the junction does not line up with germline, which may come from a read error. The J gene is TRBJ2-7, the V gene TRBV9; D unresolved. The CDR3 loop spans 14 amino acids. Germline V gives CDR1 SGDLS, CDR2 YYNGEE. CDR3 amino acids: CAGSVSDLSYEQYF. The CDR3 DNA reads TGTGCCGGCAGTGTTTCCGACCTCTCCTACGAGCAGTACTTC.

This clonotype came up a few times. The chain links TRBV7-9 to TRBJ1-4; D might be TRBD1 (5 bases). The CDR3 extends over 14 amino acids. Germline CDR1 reads SEHNR; CDR2 reads FQNEAQ (reference sequence). V lost 5 bases and J 4 bases, leaving 11 bases between the germline ends. The CDR3 DNA is TGTGCCAGCAGCCCGGGGGGTTATAATGAAAAACTGTTTTTT. Translating it yields CASSPGGYNEKLFF.

In this sample, this clonotype turned up many times. The V and J genes are TRBV7-9 and TRBJ1-2; no clear D. The V gene lost 5 bases and the J gene lost 3 bases, with 16 bases spanning the gap. This CDR3 has 15 residues. Germline V CDR1 and CDR2: SEHNR, FQNEAQ (reference sequence). CDR3 sequence reads: CASSGTLAADYGYTF. The DNA of the CDR3 is TGTGCCAGCAGCGGAACCCTGGCAGCAGACTATGGCTACACCTTC.

This clonotype was observed at least ten times. The chain carries TRBV6-2 or TRBV6-3 and TRBJ2-1; TRBD2 is a possible D gene (5 bases). The CDR3 sequence is 14 residues long. Trimming removed 6 bases from V and 6 bases from J, with 15 bases in between. The V gene's germline CDR1 is MNHEY and CDR2 SVGEGT. The DNA of the CDR3 is TGTGCCAGCAGCTATGCCCCTAGCCCCAATGAGCAGTTCTTC. The encoded protein is CASSYAPSPNEQFF.

This clonotype was counted many times. This chain connects TRBV28 to TRBJ2-7, with D possibly called TRBD1 or TRBD2 (5 bases each). The CDR3 has 13 residues. V was clipped by 6 bases and J by 0 bases, with 9 bases between them. Germline CDR1 is MDHEN and CDR2 is SYDVKM. The chain's CDR3 is CASSPGTSYEQYF. The CDR3 nucleotides are TGTGCCAGCAGCCCCGGGACCTCCTACGAGCAGTACTTC.